One and the same sample provided the 24 T cell receptor beta chains below, sequenced in a study of T cell repertoires in cytomegalovirus infection. A single record per CDR3 protein comes from TCRdb applying MiXCR to the reads. The data hold some 310,000 distinct CDR3 sequences, with around 25% observed a single time. These receptors have no identified antigens. The sample consisted of cultured PBMCs, taken from culture after CMV antigen stimulation. These receptor sequences come from a human donor in good health (CMV status not recorded). Some clones in this sample may be carry-over from other donors' samples.

Note on this clonotype: A read error may account for a junction end that differs from germline. This chain uses TRBV4-3 with TRBJ2-1, with D perhaps matching TRBD2 (6 bases). The length of the CDR3 is 16 residues. The germline V gene has CDR1 LGHNA and CDR2 YSLEER. The CDR3 protein is CASSQASGVSNNVQFF. The CDR3 DNA sequence: TGCGCCAGCAGCCAAGCTTCGGGAGTCTCTAACAATGTGCAGTTCTTC.

Comments on this clonotype: Since a much larger clone is just one base distant, this may be a read error. The chain links TRBV11-2 to TRBJ2-3; TRBD2 matches 10 bases. V was clipped by 6 bases and J by 3 bases; unmatched bases: 6. The CDR3 totals 15 residues. Looked up from germline, CDR1 is SGHAT and CDR2 is FQNNGV. The CDR3 DNA reads as TGTGCCAGCAGGGGACTAGCGCGAGGGACAGATACGCAGTATTTT. It is translated as CASRGLARGTDTQYF.

This chain uses TRBV4-1 with TRBJ2-7; maybe TRBD2 (5 bases). Looked up from germline, CDR1 is MGHRA and CDR2 is YSYEKL. This CDR3 is 15 amino acids long. Trimming left V 3 bases short and J 0 bases short, with 12 bases between. The chain's CDR3 is CASSQGRADSYEQYV. CDR3 coding DNA: TGCGCCAGCAGCCAGGGGAGAGCGGACTCCTACGAGCAGTACGTC.

A few counts support this clonotype. J is TRBJ2-1 and V is TRBV7-2, with D hard to call. Germline loops: CDR1 SGHTA, CDR2 FQGNSA. The CDR3 totals 13 residues. V was trimmed by 5 bases and J by 8 bases, leaving 13 bases between them. The CDR3 nucleotides read TGTGCCAGCAGCCGACCAAAAAGGGATGAGCAGTTCTTC. It codes for CASSRPKRDEQFF.

This clonotype was seen a few times. This chain connects TRBV11-2 to TRBJ2-2; 16 bases are shared with TRBD2. With 6 bases clipped from V and 6 bases from J, the junction kept 7 bases outside the gene matches. The CDR3 sequence is 17 residues long. Germline V gene lookup returns CDR1 SGHAT and CDR2 FQNNGV. The CDR3, as DNA: TGTGCCAGCAGACGTGGGACTAGCGGGAGGGCCGCCGGGGAGCTGTTTTTT. Translation gives CASRRGTSGRAAGELFF.

A few counts support this clonotype. This chain connects TRBV6-5 to TRBJ1-2; D call uncertain. Germline V gene sequence: CDR1 MNHEY, CDR2 SVGAGI. V shed 0 bases and J shed 8 bases, with 13 bases lying between them. The CDR3 loop spans 14 amino acids. CDR3 in DNA: TGTGCCAGCAGTTACTCTGGGATCATCGGGGGCTACACCTTC. Translated, it gives CASSYSGIIGGYTF.

This clonotype appeared a few times. The rearrangement uses TRBV3-1 and TRBJ2-7, with TRBD1 matching over 11 bases. From germline, CDR1 is LGHDT and CDR2 YNNKEL (reference sequence). J gave up 7 bases and V 4 bases, and 3 bases lay outside the gene matches. The CDR3 spans 13 residues. CDR3 residues: CASSPGTGGEQYV. The CDR3 DNA reads TGTGCCAGCAGCCCCGGGACAGGGGGTGAGCAGTACGTC.

This clonotype was recorded many times. This chain connects TRBV11-2 to TRBJ2-6; D uncertain. This CDR3 is built from 15 residues. Between the trimmed V and J ends, which lost 5 bases and 3 bases, there was a span of 11 bases. CDR1 and CDR2 (germline): SGHAT, FQNNGV. CDR3 loop: CASSDTLRGANVLTF. The CDR3 nucleotides are TGTGCCAGCAGCGATACTTTACGTGGGGCCAACGTCCTGACTTTC. The full variable domain, with the rest looked up from reference TRBV11-2 and TRBJ2-6, is EAGVAQSPRYKIIEKRQSVAFWCNPISGHATLYWYQQILGQGPKLLIQFQNNGVVDDSQLPKDRFSAERLKGVDSTLKIQPAKLEDSAVYLCASSDTLRGANVLTFGAGSRLTVL.

DNA of the CDR3: TGTGCCAGCAGTTACCAACTCACAGGGGGCAATCAGCCCCAGCATTTT. This codes for CASSYQLTGGNQPQHF. The chain links TRBV6-6 to TRBJ1-5, with 7 bases identical to TRBD1. V was pared by 2 bases and J by 2 bases, with 6 bases of the junction left unmatched. Germline CDR1 and CDR2: MNHNY and SVGAGI (reference sequence). The CDR3 sequence is 16 residues long.

The chain uses TRBV9 and TRBJ2-2; D unclear. The CDR3 spans 14 residues. V was shortened by 2 bases and J by 5 bases, with 10 bases between the two germline ends. The germline CDR1 and CDR2 sequences are SGDLS and YYNGEE. CDR3 in DNA: TGTGCCAGCAGCGTTGGCCTTTTAACCGGGGAGCTGTTTTTT. This gives the protein CASSVGLLTGELFF. The variable domain in full, with the rest retrieved from reference TRBV9 and TRBJ2-2, is DSGVTQTPKHLITATGQRVTLRCSPRSGDLSVYWYQQSLDQGLQFLIQYYNGEERAKGNILERFSAQQFPDLHSELNLSSLELGDSALYFCASSVGLLTGELFFGEGSRLTVL.

The chain uses TRBV12-3 or TRBV12-4 and TRBJ2-5, with a tentative D call TRBD1 (6 bases). The CDR3 spans 15 residues. Trimming took off 3 bases at V and 5 bases at J, with 16 bases between the two ends. The CDR3 loop is CASSFYQGWSETQYF. CDR3 sequence (DNA): TGTGCCAGCAGTTTTTATCAGGGGTGGTCGGAGACCCAGTACTTC.

This clonotype was seen at least ten times. The chain employs TRBV7-2 and TRBJ2-3; 9 bases are a match to TRBD2. From germline, CDR1 is SGHTA and CDR2 FQGNSA. The CDR3 sequence is 17 residues long. The V gene end was trimmed by 1 base and the J gene end by 5 bases; junction bases not matched to a gene: 10. In nucleotides, the CDR3 is TGTGCCAGCAGCTTAGGAGAGGTAGCGGGAGTAGGAGATACGCAGTATTTT. Residues: CASSLGEVAGVGDTQYF.

This clonotype came up a few times. The chain couples TRBV7-9 to TRBJ2-3; the D gene is possibly TRBD1 (6 bases). Germline CDR1 SEHNR, CDR2 FQNEAQ (reference sequence). The CDR3 sequence is 16 residues long. V was clipped by 1 base and J by 9 bases, with 20 bases between them. The CDR3 here is CASSLGRGTTARTQYF. CDR3 in DNA: TGTGCCAGCAGCTTAGGCAGGGGAACTACGGCGAGGACGCAGTATTTT.

In its sample, this clonotype was seen many times. The chain employs TRBV28 and TRBJ2-4, with D hard to call. The CDR3 runs 13 residues. CDR1 and CDR2 (germline): MDHEN, SYDVKM. V gave up 1 base and J gave up 4 bases, with 5 bases separating them. The DNA of the CDR3 is TGTGCCAGCAGTTTATTGGTGAAAAACATTCAGTACTTC. Amino acid sequence: CASSLLVKNIQYF.

The chain joins TRBV25-1 to TRBJ1-6; D is unresolved. V lost 1 base to trimming and J lost 0 bases, with 10 bases between them. The V gene's germline CDR1 is MGHDK and CDR2 SYGVNS. The CDR3 is 17 amino acids. The CDR3 sequence: CASSEFLGFSYNSPLHF. The CDR3 region has the DNA TGTGCCAGCAGTGAATTTCTGGGGTTCTCCTATAATTCACCCCTCCACTTT.

This sequence joins TRBV7-2 and TRBJ1-5; a weak D match, TRBD1 (6 bases). This CDR3 comprises 14 residues. V was cut by 3 bases and J by 6 bases, with 12 bases left in between. CDR1 and CDR2 (germline): SGHTA, FQGNSA. Here the CDR3 DNA reads TGTGCCAGCAGCTTCTCCAGGGGTAGTCAGCCCCAGCATTTT. It is translated as CASSFSRGSQPQHF.

A few counts support this clonotype. The chain couples TRBV27 to TRBJ2-7; D gene ambiguous. The CDR3 is 13 residues long. CDR1 MNHEY and CDR2 SMNVEV come from the germline V gene (reference sequence). The V and J ends lost 4 bases and 5 bases respectively, with 12 bases between them. CDR3 nucleotide sequence: TGTGCCAGCAGTTCCTTTCTGGGCGACGAGCAGTACTTC. As protein: CASSSFLGDEQYF.

The V and J genes are TRBV6-1 and TRBJ2-3; a possible D gene is TRBD2 (6 bases). The length of the CDR3 is 14 residues. The V end was cut by 10 bases, the J end by 0 bases, with 14 bases between. Germline-derived CDR1 and CDR2 are MNHNS and SASEGT. CDR3 bases: TGTGCCACCCTCCGGGGGACTAGCACAGATACGCAGTATTTT. Translated, it gives CATLRGTSTDTQYF.

V and J are TRBV12-3 or TRBV12-4 and TRBJ1-5; D remains unclear. V lost 4 bases to trimming and J lost 3 bases, with 13 bases between them. The CDR3 contains 15 residues. CDR3 amino acids: CASSSRFGLNQPQHF. Written as DNA, the CDR3 is TGTGCCAGCAGTTCACGATTTGGGCTCAATCAGCCCCAGCATTTT.

A few counts support this clonotype. The chain joins TRBV7-8 to TRBJ1-1, with 7 bases lining up with TRBD1. The CDR3 length is 16 residues. In germline, CDR1 is SGHVS, CDR2 FQNEAQ. The junction had 18 bases not matched to a gene; V was cut back by 4 bases and J by 10 bases. The CDR3 loop reads CASSWATTSGGEGAFF. For the CDR3, the DNA is TGTGCCAGCAGCTGGGCCACGACATCAGGGGGAGAGGGAGCTTTCTTT.

This chain uses TRBV20-1 with TRBJ1-5; possible D gene TRBD1, 5 bases. V was shortened by 0 bases and J by 7 bases, with 16 bases between the two germline ends. Germline values: CDR1 DFQATT, CDR2 SNEGSKA (reference sequence). CDR3 length equals 15 residues. CDR3 residues: CSARDLQVPEQPQHF. DNA of the CDR3: TGCAGTGCTAGAGACTTACAGGTTCCTGAGCAGCCCCAGCATTTT.

This clonotype appeared many times. This chain uses TRBV6-5 with TRBJ1-1; D might be TRBD1 (5 bases). The germline V gene has CDR1 MNHEY and CDR2 SVGAGI. The V gene lost 4 bases and the J gene lost 0 bases, with 6 bases spanning the gap. This CDR3 comprises 13 residues. The CDR3 DNA reads as TGTGCCAGCAGTTGGGGGATGAACACTGAAGCTTTCTTT. It translates to CASSWGMNTEAFF.

This clonotype occurred many times. The chain links TRBV7-8 to TRBJ1-3; D is possibly TRBD1 (5 bases). Germline assignment: CDR1 SGHVS and CDR2 FQNEAQ. The CDR3 is made up of 16 amino acids. V lost 4 bases to trimming and J lost 5 bases, with 18 bases between them. The CDR3 DNA is TGTGCCAGCAGCTCGTCTCAGGGTTTATTACGAAACACCATATATTTT. This codes for CASSSSQGLLRNTIYF.

This clonotype was counted between two and nine times. The rearrangement joins TRBV5-4 to TRBJ2-7, with 7 positions matching TRBD1. V was clipped by 4 bases and J by 3 bases; unmatched bases: 4. The CDR3 consists of 13 residues. CDR1 SGHNT and CDR2 YYREEE come from the germline V gene (reference sequence). In nucleotides, the CDR3 is TGTGCCAGCAGCCAAGGGACAGACTACGAGCAGTACTTC. Its protein is CASSQGTDYEQYF.